Presented here are 27 T cell receptor beta chains from one specimen sequenced in a study of human T cells and chemical hapten exposure. TCRdb independently ran MiXCR on the RACE reads; one entry per CDR3 protein. The sample has about 380,000 distinct CDR3 sequences; 4.8% are singletons. Time point here: patch test 1, 2 weeks after DPC sensitization. Treatment noted: therapeutic diphenylcyclopropenone sensitization with weekly scalp DPC. Specimen: whole blood, collected in connection with sensitization to the hapten diphenylcyclopropenone (DPC). The source of these receptors is a woman in her forties or fifties with alopecia areata. Some clones in this sample may be carry-over from other donors' samples.

This clonotype has at least ten counts. The chain employs TRBV15 and TRBJ1-2; tentatively, D is TRBD1 (6 bases). V lost 4 bases and J 0 bases, leaving 21 bases between the germline ends. CDR1 and CDR2 from the germline V gene are LNHNV and YYDKDF (reference sequence). There are 18 residues in the CDR3. Here the CDR3 reads CATSTPFVGDTANYGYTF. The DNA for the CDR3 is TGTGCCACCAGCACCCCCTTTGTAGGGGACACCGCTAACTATGGCTACACCTTC.

This clonotype has at least ten counts. The genes are TRBV2 and TRBJ1-1; D not certain. CDR1 SNHLY and CDR2 FYNNEI come from the germline V gene. V gave up 4 bases and J gave up 0 bases, with 9 bases separating them. The CDR3 extends over 14 amino acids. CDR3 protein: CASSARQLNTEAFF. The DNA of the CDR3 is TGTGCCAGCAGTGCGCGTCAGCTGAACACTGAAGCTTTCTTT.

In this sample, this clonotype turned up a few times. The chain carries TRBV27 and TRBJ1-6; no reliable D call. Between the trimmed V and J ends, which lost 6 bases and 0 bases, there was a span of 9 bases. Germline V gene data show CDR1 as MNHEY and CDR2 as SMNVEV (reference sequence). The CDR3 extends over 15 amino acids. CDR3 nucleotide sequence: TGTGCCAGCAGGTTTGAAAGCTCCTATAATTCACCCCTCCACTTT. It specifies CASRFESSYNSPLHF.

This clonotype has a count of ten or more. V usage is TRBV29-1 and J usage is TRBJ2-1; possible D gene TRBD1, 5 bases. The germline V gene encodes CDR1 SQVTM and CDR2 ANQGSEA. The CDR3 has 12 amino acids. V lost 3 bases to trimming and J lost 7 bases, with 10 bases between them. CDR3 sequence (DNA): TGCAGCGTTGACAGGGTCAGGAATGAGCAGTTCTTC. This sequence encodes CSVDRVRNEQFF.

The rearrangement uses TRBV6-2 or TRBV6-3 and TRBJ2-3; D unresolved. Germline loops: CDR1 MNHEY, CDR2 SVGEGT. Trimming removed 2 bases at V and 2 bases at J, with 14 bases between. The CDR3 spans 16 residues. Here the CDR3 DNA reads TGTGCCAGCAGTTACCGCCTTATTACAGCCACAGATACGCAGTATTTT. This translates into CASSYRLITATDTQYF.

This clonotype has a count of ten or more. The rearrangement links TRBV7-6 to TRBJ2-5, with TRBD2 matching over 10 bases. The CDR3 runs to 16 residues. Trimming removed 1 base from V and 5 bases from J; junction bases left unmatched: 7. Germline V gene data show CDR1 as SGHVS and CDR2 as FNYEAQ. The CDR3 DNA is TGTGCCAGCAGCTTAGGGAGCGGGAGGGCCCGGGAGACCCAGTACTTC. Residues: CASSLGSGRARETQYF.

This clonotype was counted at least ten times. The V gene is TRBV5-1, the J gene TRBJ2-7; TRBD1 matches at 8 bases. Germline trimming cut 0 bases from V and 5 bases from J; bases unmatched to any gene: 7. The CDR3 spans 15 residues. Germline V CDR1 and CDR2: SGHRS, YFSETQ. CDR3 nucleotide sequence: TGCGCCAGCAGCTTGGAGGTCAGGGGGCACGACGAGCAGTACTTC. As protein: CASSLEVRGHDEQYF.

This clonotype has at least ten counts. This chain joins TRBV15 and TRBJ1-6; a weak D match, TRBD1 (5 bases). This CDR3 is built from 15 residues. V was shortened by 0 bases and J by 9 bases, with 12 bases between the two germline ends. Germline V gene sequence: CDR1 LNHNV, CDR2 YYDKDF (reference sequence). The CDR3 spells CATSRESGTLSPLHF. CDR3 coding DNA: TGTGCCACCAGCAGAGAGTCCGGGACTCTTTCACCCCTCCACTTT.

The table lists this clonotype with a few counts. The V call is TRBV6-1, the J call TRBJ2-1; D is ambiguous. The V and J ends lost 5 bases and 6 bases respectively, with 14 bases between them. This CDR3 comprises 14 residues. Looked up from germline, CDR1 is MNHNS and CDR2 is SASEGT. CDR3 DNA sequence: TGTGCCAGCAGTCCATTTCCGGGTCCCAATGAGCAGTTCTTC. This codes for CASSPFPGPNEQFF.

The rearrangement joins TRBV7-2 to TRBJ2-5, with 7 positions matching TRBD1. This CDR3 has 15 amino acids. The V and J ends lost 4 bases and 1 base, in that order; junction bases with no gene match: 6. Germline assignment: CDR1 SGHTA and CDR2 FQGNSA. In DNA, the CDR3 is TGTGCCAGCAGCTCTAGACAGGGTTTCCAAGAGACCCAGTACTTC. This sequence encodes CASSSRQGFQETQYF.

This clonotype was recorded many times. The genes are TRBV28 and TRBJ1-5, with 7 nucleotides matching TRBD1. Germline lookup yields CDR1 MDHEN and CDR2 SYDVKM. Trimming cost V 6 bases and J 0 bases; bases outside gene matches: 5. The CDR3 consists of 15 residues. The CDR3 DNA follows: TGTGCCAGCAGGCCCGGGACAGTTAGCAATCAGCCCCAGCATTTT. This codes for CASRPGTVSNQPQHF.

This clonotype was counted only a few times. This chain links TRBV6-2 or TRBV6-3 with TRBJ2-1; D remains ambiguous. The germline gives CDR1 MNHEY, CDR2 SVGEGT. This CDR3 region has 13 residues. The ends were cut back, 0 bases at V and 7 bases at J, with 7 bases in the middle. CDR3 in amino acids: CASSYSPENEQFF. The CDR3, as DNA: TGTGCCAGCAGTTACTCCCCAGAGAATGAGCAGTTCTTC.

This clonotype has only a few counts. The chain carries TRBV28 and TRBJ1-1; TRBD1 might be the D (5 bases). Trimming took 4 bases from V and 1 from J, leaving 19 bases between them. Germline-derived CDR1 and CDR2 are MDHEN and SYDVKM. CDR3 length equals 17 residues. CDR3 in DNA: TGTGCCAGCAGTTCCCCTTCTATGACAGATCAGAACACTGAAGCTTTCTTT. It codes for CASSSPSMTDQNTEAFF.

This clonotype was recorded at least ten times. V usage is TRBV20-1 and J usage is TRBJ2-1; D might be TRBD2 (6 bases). Trimming cost V 0 bases and J 10 bases, with 19 bases left between them. The V gene's germline CDR1 is DFQATT and CDR2 SNEGSKA (reference sequence). The CDR3 is made up of 15 amino acids. This CDR3 reads CSARDGASVNREQFF. In DNA, the CDR3 is TGCAGTGCTAGAGATGGAGCTAGCGTCAACAGGGAGCAGTTCTTC.

This clonotype came up many times. The V call is TRBV10-2, the J call TRBJ2-2; D ambiguous. Germline CDR1 WSHSY, CDR2 SAAADI. V was cut by 7 bases and J by 1 base, with 13 bases left in between. The CDR3 extends over 15 amino acids. The DNA of the CDR3 is TGCGCCAGCACCCCCCGGCAGATGAACACCGGGGAGCTGTTTTTT. Translation: CASTPRQMNTGELFF.

This clonotype came up many times. V and J are TRBV7-6 and TRBJ2-7; 9 bases map to TRBD1. CDR1 SGHVS and CDR2 FNYEAQ come from the germline V gene. This CDR3 comprises 13 residues. Germline trimming cut 5 bases from V and 5 bases from J; bases unmatched to any gene: 4. The CDR3 DNA sequence: TGTGCCAGCAGCCCCGACAGGGGGGACGAGCAGTACTTC. Residues: CASSPDRGDEQYF.

This clonotype was seen more than once but under ten times. V is TRBV2 and J is TRBJ1-5; weak D call: TRBD1 (5 bases). This CDR3 is built from 15 residues. From germline, CDR1 is SNHLY and CDR2 FYNNEI. V was pared by 5 bases and J by 0 bases, with 11 bases between. CDR3 in amino acids: CASSPGRSSNQPQHF. The CDR3 coding sequence is TGTGCCAGCAGTCCGGGACGGAGTAGCAATCAGCCCCAGCATTTT.

This clonotype occurred many times. For the CDR3, the DNA is TGTGCCAGCAACAGACAGGGGGCCGACAATGAGCAGTTCTTC. This codes for CASNRQGADNEQFF. The rearrangement uses TRBV5-4 and TRBJ2-1; 10 bases map to TRBD1. This CDR3 comprises 14 residues. The germline V gene has CDR1 SGHNT and CDR2 YYREEE (reference sequence). V was clipped by 6 bases and J by 5 bases; unmatched bases: 5.

This clonotype was found a few times. The chain employs TRBV12-3 or TRBV12-4 and TRBJ2-1; 10 bases are shared with TRBD2. V was pared by 5 bases and J by 7 bases, with 8 bases of the junction left unmatched. CDR3 length: 15 amino acids. The CDR3 here is CASSVIAGGGNEQFF. The CDR3 bases are TGTGCCAGCAGTGTCATAGCGGGGGGTGGGAATGAGCAGTTCTTC.

This clonotype was counted a few times. This chain uses TRBV5-1 with TRBJ2-1, with 8 bases identical to TRBD1. The CDR3 is 17 residues long. V dropped 3 bases and J dropped 6; count of bases not matched to a gene: 14. The V gene's germline CDR1 is SGHRS and CDR2 YFSETQ. The CDR3 is CASSSPPAGGVANEQFF. DNA of the CDR3: TGCGCCAGCAGCTCCCCCCCCGCAGGGGGCGTCGCCAATGAGCAGTTCTTC.

This clonotype was detected a few times. This sequence joins TRBV11-2 and TRBJ2-3, with a weak D call TRBD1 (7 bases). Germline V gives CDR1 SGHAT, CDR2 FQNNGV. The CDR3 contains 15 residues. V was trimmed by 5 bases and J by 5 bases, leaving 17 bases between them. CDR3: CASSQAGGKGDTQYF. In DNA, the CDR3 is TGTGCCAGCAGCCAAGCAGGGGGGAAGGGAGATACGCAGTATTTT. Filled out from reference TRBV11-2 and TRBJ2-3, the complete variable domain reads EAGVAQSPRYKIIEKRQSVAFWCNPISGHATLYWYQQILGQGPKLLIQFQNNGVVDDSQLPKDRFSAERLKGVDSTLKIQPAKLEDSAVYLCASSQAGGKGDTQYFGPGTRLTVL.

This clonotype was counted ten times or more. The chain is built from TRBV7-9 and TRBJ1-5; D not resolved. The germline V and J ends were trimmed by 1 base and 3 bases, with 7 bases remaining between them. The CDR3 runs 14 residues. Looked up from germline, CDR1 is SEHNR and CDR2 is FQNEAQ (reference sequence). This chain's CDR3 is CASSLDRLNQPQHF. DNA of the CDR3: TGTGCCAGCAGCTTAGACAGACTCAATCAGCCCCAGCATTTT.

This clonotype was seen only a few times. The junction differs from germline at one of its ends, possibly a read error. The chain uses TRBV3-1 and TRBJ1-1; D is ambiguous. The germline gives CDR1 LGHDT, CDR2 YNNKEL (reference sequence). The length of the CDR3 is 14 residues. CDR3 sequence reads: CASSQLGRNNEAFF. The CDR3 nucleotides are TGTGCCAGCAGCCAACTTGGGAGGAACAATGAAGCTTTCTTT.

The chain has TRBV6-5 and TRBJ2-3; TRBD2 might be the D (5 bases). This CDR3 region has 15 residues. Germline V lookup: CDR1 MNHEY, CDR2 SVGAGI. V lost 8 bases to trimming and J lost 0 bases, with 15 bases between them. CDR3: CASLSRETSTDTQYF. The DNA for the CDR3 is TGTGCCAGCCTCTCCCGGGAAACTAGCACAGATACGCAGTATTTT.

This clonotype was seen repeatedly, ten times or more. The CDR3 sequence: CATSDPGREGEQYF. CDR3 bases: TGTGCCACCAGTGATCCCGGTCGGGAGGGCGAGCAGTACTTC. The rearrangement joins TRBV24-1 to TRBJ2-7; TRBD2 aligns across 8 bases. Germline lookup yields CDR1 KGHDR and CDR2 SFDVKD. Trimming took 3 bases from V and 6 from J; bases not matched to a gene: 6. The CDR3 is made up of 14 amino acids.

V gene TRBV29-1 combines with J gene TRBJ1-1; 8 bases line up with TRBD1. This CDR3 has 12 amino acids. The ends lost 7 bases at V and 4 bases at J; junction bases unmatched: 5. CDR1 is SQVTM, CDR2 ANQGSEA, per germline. In nucleotides, the CDR3 is TGCAGCGCCCATACAGGGGGCACTGAAGCTTTCTTT. This encodes CSAHTGGTEAFF.

This clonotype has more than one count but fewer than ten. This rearrangement joins TRBV28 to TRBJ2-7; 8 nucleotides match TRBD1. This CDR3 is built from 16 residues. Germline V gives CDR1 MDHEN, CDR2 SYDVKM. Trimming removed 6 bases from V and 3 bases from J; junction bases left unmatched: 13. CDR3 protein: CASSPPRTGYVYEQYF. The DNA of the CDR3 is TGTGCCAGCAGCCCGCCCAGGACAGGGTACGTCTACGAGCAGTACTTC.